The sequence of this TCR beta chain was determined in a study of cytomegalovirus exposure and HLA in healthy donors. Study conclusions and caveats: A few V segments could not be told apart, such as TRBV6-2 and TRBV6-3, and were left out.

Of note for this clone: Its antigen remains unidentified.

The CDR3 covers 11 residues. The PCR was carried out with 60 Vbeta primers and 13 Jbeta primers. The table came from immunoSEQ multiplex PCR; TCRdb's copy has only in-frame clones and leaves some out. The table shows about 200,000 clones, with approximately 80% occurring only once. This sequence originates from a woman aged 18-29 years in good health and CMV-seronegative. What was sequenced was PBMCs. V is TRBV21-1 and J is TRBJ2-7; no check of the table's D call, TRBD2, against the DNA was made. TRBV21-1 is described as a pseudogene. CDR3 bases: TGTGCCAGCAGCAGACGACTAGAGCAGTACGTC. This codes for CASSRRLEQYV.